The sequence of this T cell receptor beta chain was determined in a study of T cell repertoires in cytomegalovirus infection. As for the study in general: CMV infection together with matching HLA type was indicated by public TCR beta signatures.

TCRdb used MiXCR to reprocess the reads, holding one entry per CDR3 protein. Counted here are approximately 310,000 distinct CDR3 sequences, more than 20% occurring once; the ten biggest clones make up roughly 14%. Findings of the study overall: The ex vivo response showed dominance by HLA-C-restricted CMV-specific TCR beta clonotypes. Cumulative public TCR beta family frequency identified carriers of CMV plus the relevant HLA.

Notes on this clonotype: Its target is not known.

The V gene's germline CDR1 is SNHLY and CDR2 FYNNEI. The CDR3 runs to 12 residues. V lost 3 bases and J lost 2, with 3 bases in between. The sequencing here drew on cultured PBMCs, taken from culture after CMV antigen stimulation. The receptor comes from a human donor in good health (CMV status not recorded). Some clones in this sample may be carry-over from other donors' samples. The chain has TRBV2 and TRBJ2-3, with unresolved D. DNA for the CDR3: TGTGCCAGCAGTGAGGTCACAGATACGCAGTATTTT. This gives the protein CASSEVTDTQYF.